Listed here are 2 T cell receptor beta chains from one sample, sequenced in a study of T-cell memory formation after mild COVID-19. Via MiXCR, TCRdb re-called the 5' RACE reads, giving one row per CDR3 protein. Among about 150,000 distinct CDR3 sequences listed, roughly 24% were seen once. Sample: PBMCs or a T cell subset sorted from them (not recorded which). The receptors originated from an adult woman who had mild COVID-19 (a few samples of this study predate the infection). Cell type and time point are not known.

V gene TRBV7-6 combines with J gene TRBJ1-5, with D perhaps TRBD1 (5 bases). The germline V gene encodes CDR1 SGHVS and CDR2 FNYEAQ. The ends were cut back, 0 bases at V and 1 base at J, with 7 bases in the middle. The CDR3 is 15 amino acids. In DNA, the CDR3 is TGTGCCAGCAGCTTAGCGCGGGACAGCAATCAGCCCCAGCATTTT. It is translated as CASSLARDSNQPQHF.

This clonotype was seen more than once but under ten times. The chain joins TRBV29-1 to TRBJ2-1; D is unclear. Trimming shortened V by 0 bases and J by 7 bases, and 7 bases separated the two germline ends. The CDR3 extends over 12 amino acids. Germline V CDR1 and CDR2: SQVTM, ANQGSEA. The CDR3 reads CSVEDHTNEQFF. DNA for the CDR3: TGCAGCGTTGAAGATCACACGAATGAGCAGTTCTTC.